This passage covers 3 T cell receptor beta chains from one sample sequenced in a study of blood T cell repertoires in COVID-19. Profiled with immunoSEQ multiplex PCR; TCRdb holds only in-frame clones, not every one. The sample lists more than 90,000 clones, 86% occurring once. Sequencing was done on a sample of peripheral blood. All receptors come from a man aged 35 to 55 with acute or convalescent COVID-19.

The chain combines TRBV30 with TRBJ1-1, with TRBD1 matching over 8 bases. From germline, CDR1 is GTSNPN and CDR2 SVGIG (reference sequence). The CDR3 runs 14 residues. Unmatched junction bases numbered 9, after V lost 3 bases and J lost 6 bases. CDR3 DNA: TGTGCCTGGAGGACGGGAGCAGGGGGCTCTGAAGCTTTCTTT. Translated: CAWRTGAGGSEAFF.

The chain employs TRBV14 and TRBJ1-2; TRBD1 agrees at 10 bases. Trimming at V came to 0 bases and at J to 4 bases, leaving 2 bases not matched to a gene. The CDR3 spans 15 residues. The germline V gene has CDR1 SGHDN and CDR2 FVKESK. The CDR3 protein is CASSQEDRGSYGYTF. As DNA, the CDR3 is TGTGCCAGCAGCCAAGAGGACAGGGGGTCCTATGGCTACACCTTC.

The chain couples TRBV6-2 or TRBV6-3 to TRBJ1-2; 8 positions agree with TRBD1. V shed 2 bases and J 8 bases; nucleotides not matched to a gene: 4. The germline gives CDR1 MNHEY, CDR2 SVGEGT. The CDR3 covers 13 residues. CDR3 sequence: CASSYDRGRGYTF. CDR3 nucleotide sequence: TGTGCCAGCAGTTACGACAGGGGTCGAGGCTACACCTTC.